This TCR beta chain was recorded in a study of blood T cell repertoires in COVID-19. Whole-study context: Donors in the United States, Italy and Spain gave samples during acute or convalescent COVID-19. PBMCs, B-cell-depleted T cells, or T cells provided the cDNA or gDNA that made up the material.

In the authors' methods: Reference gene primer amplification gave nucleated cell count estimates. Clones were read by immunoSEQ multiplex PCR, and TCRdb kept only the in-frame ones, dropping some. That table is the source of V, J and clone size, and D and trimming were worked out from the DNA. This repertoire shows about 210,000 clones, roughly four fifths found once; its top ten account for approximately 12%. Trimming removed 6 bases from V and 4 bases from J; junction bases left unmatched: 4. Per the germline V gene, CDR1 is MNHEY and CDR2 is SVGAGI. The CDR3 consists of 15 residues. The chain employs TRBV6-5 and TRBJ1-6; 9 bases fit TRBD1. What was sequenced was peripheral blood. The sequence was obtained from a woman between 40 and 50 years old with acute or convalescent COVID-19. Here the CDR3 reads CASRPGQGYNSPLHF. The DNA for the CDR3 is TGTGCCAGCAGACCGGGACAGGGTTATAATTCACCCCTCCACTTT.